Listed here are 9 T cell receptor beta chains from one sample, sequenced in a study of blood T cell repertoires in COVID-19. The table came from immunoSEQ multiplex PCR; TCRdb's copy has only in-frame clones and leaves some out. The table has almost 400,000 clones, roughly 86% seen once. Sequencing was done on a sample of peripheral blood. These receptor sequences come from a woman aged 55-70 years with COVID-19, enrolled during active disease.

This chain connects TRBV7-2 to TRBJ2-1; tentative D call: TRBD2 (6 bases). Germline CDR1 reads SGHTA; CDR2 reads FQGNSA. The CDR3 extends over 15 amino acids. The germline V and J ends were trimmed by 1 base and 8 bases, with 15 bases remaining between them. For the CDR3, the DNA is TGTGCCAGCAGCTTAGTCGGTGGGGGGATCGATGAGCAGTTCTTC. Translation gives CASSLVGGGIDEQFF.

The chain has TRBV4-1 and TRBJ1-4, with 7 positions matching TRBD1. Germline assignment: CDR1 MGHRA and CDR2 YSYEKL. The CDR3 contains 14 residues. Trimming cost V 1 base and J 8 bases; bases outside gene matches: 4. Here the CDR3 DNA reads TGCGCCAGCAGCCAAGGACAGGGCCGGGAAAAACTGTTTTTT. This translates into CASSQGQGREKLFF.

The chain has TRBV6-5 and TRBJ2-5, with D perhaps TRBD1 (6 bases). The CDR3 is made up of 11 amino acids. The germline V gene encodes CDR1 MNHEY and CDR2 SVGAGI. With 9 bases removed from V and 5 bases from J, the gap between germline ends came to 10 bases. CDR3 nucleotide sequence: TGTGCCAGTCAAAGGGGGGAGACCCAGTACTTC. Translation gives CASQRGETQYF.

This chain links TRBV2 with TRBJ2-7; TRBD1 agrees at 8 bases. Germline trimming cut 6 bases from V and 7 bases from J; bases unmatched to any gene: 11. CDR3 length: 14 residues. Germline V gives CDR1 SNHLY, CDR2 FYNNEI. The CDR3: CASRGTGGLGEQYF. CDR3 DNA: TGTGCCAGCAGGGGTACAGGGGGACTGGGAGAGCAGTACTTC. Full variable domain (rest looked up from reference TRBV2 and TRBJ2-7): EPEVTQTPSHQVTQMGQEVILRCVPISNHLYFYWYRQILGQKVEFLVSFYNNEISEKSEIFDDQFSVERPDGSNFTLKIRSTKLEDSAMYFCASRGTGGLGEQYFGPGTRLTVT.

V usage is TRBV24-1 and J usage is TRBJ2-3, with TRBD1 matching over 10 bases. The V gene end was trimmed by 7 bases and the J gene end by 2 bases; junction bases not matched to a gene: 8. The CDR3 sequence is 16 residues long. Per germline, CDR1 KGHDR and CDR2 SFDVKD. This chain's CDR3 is CATSLGGTGATDTQYF. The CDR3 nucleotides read TGTGCCACCAGCCTTGGGGGGACAGGGGCCACAGATACGCAGTATTTT.

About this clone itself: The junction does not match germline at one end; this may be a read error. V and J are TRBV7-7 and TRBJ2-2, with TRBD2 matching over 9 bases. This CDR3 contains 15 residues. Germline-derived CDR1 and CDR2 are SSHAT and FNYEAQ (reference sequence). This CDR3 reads CASSLGAGGAGELFF. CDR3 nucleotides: TGTGCTAGCAGCTTAGGAGCGGGGGGAGCCGGGGAGCTGTTTTTT.

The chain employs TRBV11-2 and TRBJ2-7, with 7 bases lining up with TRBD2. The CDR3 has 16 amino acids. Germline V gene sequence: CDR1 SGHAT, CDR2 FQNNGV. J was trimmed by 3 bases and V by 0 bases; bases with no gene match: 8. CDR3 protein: CASSLDEGGKGYEQYF. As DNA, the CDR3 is TGTGCCAGCAGCTTAGATGAGGGAGGGAAAGGCTACGAGCAGTACTTC.

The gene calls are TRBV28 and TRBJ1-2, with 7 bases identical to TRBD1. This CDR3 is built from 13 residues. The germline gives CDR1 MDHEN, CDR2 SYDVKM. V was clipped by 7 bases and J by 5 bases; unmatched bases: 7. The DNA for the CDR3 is TGTGCCAGCACCGACAGGGTGGGGTATGGCTACACCTTC. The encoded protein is CASTDRVGYGYTF.

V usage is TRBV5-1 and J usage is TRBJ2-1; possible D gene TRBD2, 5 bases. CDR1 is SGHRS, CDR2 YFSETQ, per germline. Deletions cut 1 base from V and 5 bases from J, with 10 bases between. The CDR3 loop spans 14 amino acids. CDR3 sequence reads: CASSLSRDNNEQFF. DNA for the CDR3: TGCGCCAGCAGCTTGAGTCGGGATAACAATGAGCAGTTCTTC.